The clone carrying this T cell receptor (beta chain) was counted a few times. The target antigen is unknown. Between the trimmed V and J ends, which lost 7 bases and 4 bases, there was a span of 16 bases. The CDR3 spans 14 residues. The sample comes from a study of T-cell reconstitution after alpha-beta-depleted transplantation in children. Study-level points and caveats: In some patients, recipient T cells and intrathymic progenitors surviving conditioning explained high day-60 diversity. Reports say that about two months after transplant, the alpha-beta T cells came out of several hundred graft clones that had expanded. One year post-transplant, T-cell counts and diversity were largely derived from T cells produced anew.

The library targeted TCRbeta and was prepared with unique molecular identifiers. Each CDR3 protein is one row after TCRdb ran MiXCR on the PCR reads. The repertoire holds 100,000 or so distinct CDR3 sequences, with approximately 8% as singletons. This sample comprised PBMCs, obtained before TCRalphabeta/CD19-depleted stem cell transplant. This sequence was found in a boy younger than 10 with acute lymphoblastic leukemia, due to receive a stem cell transplant. The chain is built from TRBV12-3 or TRBV12-4 and TRBJ1-2, with D perhaps matching TRBD1 (6 bases). The DNA of the CDR3 is TGTGCCAGCACCTCGAGGGGGGCCGGCTATGGCTACACCTTC. Amino acids: CASTSRGAGYGYTF.